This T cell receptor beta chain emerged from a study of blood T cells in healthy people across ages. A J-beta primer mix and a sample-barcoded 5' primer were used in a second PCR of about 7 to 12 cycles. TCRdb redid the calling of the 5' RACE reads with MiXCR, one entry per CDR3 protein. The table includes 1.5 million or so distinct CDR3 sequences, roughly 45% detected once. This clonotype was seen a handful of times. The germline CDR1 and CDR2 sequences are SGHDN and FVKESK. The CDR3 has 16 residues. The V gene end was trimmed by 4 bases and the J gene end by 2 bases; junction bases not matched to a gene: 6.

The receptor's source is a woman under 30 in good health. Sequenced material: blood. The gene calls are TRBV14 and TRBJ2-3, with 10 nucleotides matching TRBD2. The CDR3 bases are TGTGCCAGCAGCCTAACTAGCGGGGTTACCACAGATACGCAGTATTTT. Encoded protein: CASSLTSGVTTDTQYF.